Here is one T cell receptor (beta chain) with its context. This record belongs to a study of T-cell memory formation after mild COVID-19. With V trimmed by 6 bases and J by 7 bases, 11 bases remained unmatched. Germline CDR1 and CDR2: SGHAT and FQNNGV. The CDR3 spans 15 residues. 5'RACE with constant-segment primers yielded barcoded, UMI-tagged TCR alpha and TCR beta cDNA libraries. TCRdb analysed the 5' RACE reads with MiXCR anew, one entry per CDR3 protein. Of about half a million distinct CDR3 sequences listed, 15% to 20% are singletons. The V call is TRBV11-2, the J call TRBJ1-2; 10 bases are shared with TRBD1. The receptor was derived from an adult woman who had mild COVID-19 (a few samples of this study predate the infection). Cell type and time point are not known. Sequencing input: PBMCs or a T cell subset sorted from them (not recorded which). The CDR3 DNA sequence: TGTGCCAGCAGTGCTACCGGGACAGGGGTTCTTGGCTACACCTTC. Translation: CASSATGTGVLGYTF. Variable domain in full (rest from reference TRBV11-2 and TRBJ1-2): EAGVAQSPRYKIIEKRQSVAFWCNPISGHATLYWYQQILGQGPKLLIQFQNNGVVDDSQLPKDRFSAERLKGVDSTLKIQPAKLEDSAVYLCASSATGTGVLGYTFGSGTRLTVV.